The 26 T cell receptor beta chains reported below all come from one sample, sequenced in a study of cytomegalovirus exposure and HLA in healthy donors. Both 60 Vbeta primers and 13 Jbeta primers went into the PCR. Here immunoSEQ multiplex PCR was the method, and the copy in TCRdb shows in-frame clones only, minus some. Of more than 130,000 clones in the sample, around 77% were seen once. Sequencing was performed on PBMCs. The origin of the receptors is a woman in her fifties or sixties in good health and CMV-seronegative.

This clone was detected a few times. V is TRBV30 and J is TRBJ2-7; 7 nucleotides align to TRBD1. Germline V gives CDR1 GTSNPN, CDR2 SVGIG (reference sequence). Germline trimming cut 3 bases from V and 5 bases from J; bases unmatched to any gene: 4. The CDR3 extends over 12 amino acids. The DNA for the CDR3 is TGTGCCTGGAGCACTACAGGGGACGAGCAGTACTTC. Its translation is CAWSTTGDEQYF. Looking up the rest from reference TRBV30 and TRBJ2-7 gives the full variable domain: SQTIHQWPATLVQPVGSPLSLECTVEGTSNPNLYWYRQAAGRGLQLLFYSVGIGQISSEVPQNLSASRPQDRQFILSSKKLLLSDSGFYLCAWSTTGDEQYFGPGTRLTVT.

The sample holds one count of this clone. The rearrangement joins TRBV5-6 to TRBJ2-1; weak D call: TRBD2 (5 bases). V lost 2 bases and J lost 9, with 9 bases in between. The CDR3 contains 12 residues. Germline values: CDR1 SGHDT, CDR2 YYEEEE. The CDR3 loop reads CASSLIASEQFF. CDR3 coding DNA: TGTGCCAGCAGCTTAATAGCGAGTGAGCAGTTCTTC. Full variable domain (missing parts from reference TRBV5-6 and TRBJ2-1): DAGVTQSPTHLIKTRGQQVTLRCSPKSGHDTVSWYQQALGQGPQFIFQYYEEEERQRGNFPDRFSGHQFPNYSSELNVNALLLGDSALYLCASSLIASEQFFGPGTRLTVL.

This chain connects TRBV4-1 to TRBJ2-5; the D is unclear. The assigned J gene may be wrong: the sequence end matches TRBJ2-7 better. The germline V gene has CDR1 MGHRA and CDR2 YSYEKL. The CDR3 spans 16 residues. The CDR3 bases are TGCGCCAGCAGCTTTAGACACTCCGACGCCTCCTACGAGCAGTACTTC. This codes for CASSFRHSDASYEQYF.

Of note for this clone: With a much larger clone just one base away, this may be a read error. The chain has TRBV2 and TRBJ2-5; 14 bases line up with TRBD2. Germline values: CDR1 SNHLY, CDR2 FYNNEI. Unmatched junction bases numbered 5, after V lost 6 bases and J lost 2 bases. The CDR3 is made up of 16 amino acids. DNA of the CDR3: TGTGCCAGCAGAGCCGGGACTAGCGGGGGACAAGAGACCCAGTACTTC. As protein: CASRAGTSGGQETQYF.

The chain couples TRBV4-2 to TRBJ2-1; the D gene is possibly TRBD2 (6 bases). The CDR3 runs to 15 residues. V was trimmed by 0 bases and J by 10 bases, leaving 16 bases between them. CDR1 and CDR2 from the germline V gene are LGHNA and YNFKEQ. The CDR3 reads CASSQDGGTEREQFF. The CDR3 DNA is TGTGCCAGCAGCCAAGATGGGGGGACTGAGCGGGAGCAGTTCTTC.

The chain couples TRBV6-6 to TRBJ1-6, with TRBD1 identical over 7 bases. The germline V gene encodes CDR1 MNHNY and CDR2 SVGAGI (reference sequence). V shed 5 bases and J 9 bases; nucleotides not matched to a gene: 7. This CDR3 contains 14 residues. The DNA of the CDR3 is TGTGCCAGCAGTCCCCGACAGGGAGGTTCACCCCTCCACTTT. Its protein product is CASSPRQGGSPLHF.

This clone was observed a few times. V is TRBV5-1 and J is TRBJ1-1; D remains ambiguous. CDR1 is SGHRS and CDR2 is YFSETQ in the germline V gene. The CDR3 is made up of 14 amino acids. Trimming cost V 0 bases and J 7 bases, with 13 bases left between them. The CDR3 coding sequence is TGCGCCAGCAGCTTGGGGCAGTTGTCCTTTGAAGCTTTCTTT. It encodes CASSLGQLSFEAFF.

This chain links TRBV4-1 with TRBJ1-6; D may be TRBD1 (6 bases). CDR3 length: 18 amino acids. CDR1 is MGHRA and CDR2 is YSYEKL in the germline V gene. Trimming removed 0 bases at V and 2 bases at J, with 14 bases between. The CDR3 region has the DNA TGCGCCAGCAGCCAAGAACAGGGAGGGTTCACCTATAATTCACCCCTCCACTTT. It codes for CASSQEQGGFTYNSPLHF.

V usage is TRBV19 and J usage is TRBJ1-1; D is unresolved. CDR3 length: 14 amino acids. Germline V lookup: CDR1 LNHDA, CDR2 SQIVND (reference sequence). Trimming stripped 3 bases from V and 3 bases from J, with 11 bases between. The CDR3 coding sequence is TGTGCCAGTAGTATGCGGATATTGCACACTGAAGCTTTCTTT. It encodes CASSMRILHTEAFF.

The genes are TRBV4-3 and TRBJ1-3; D ambiguous. This CDR3 comprises 13 residues. Between the trimmed V and J ends, which lost 1 base and 8 bases, there was a span of 9 bases. Germline lookup yields CDR1 LGHNA and CDR2 YSLEER. The CDR3 loop is CASSQAQRDTIYF. Here the CDR3 DNA reads TGCGCCAGCAGCCAAGCTCAGCGGGACACCATATATTTT.

The V gene is TRBV5-1, the J gene TRBJ2-3; D may be TRBD2 (6 bases). The CDR3 is 16 residues long. The germline gives CDR1 SGHRS, CDR2 YFSETQ. Trimming left V 4 bases short and J 6 bases short, with 21 bases between. Written as DNA, the CDR3 is TGCGCCAGCAGCCCTGCAGGCGCGGAGGGCGTCGATACGCAGTATTTT. It encodes CASSPAGAEGVDTQYF.

V is TRBV19 and J is TRBJ2-5; D remains ambiguous. The CDR3 spans 14 residues. V was cut by 3 bases and J by 1 base, with 9 bases left in between. Germline V gene lookup returns CDR1 LNHDA and CDR2 SQIVND (reference sequence). As DNA, the CDR3 is TGTGCCAGTAGTATTACAGCACTCCAAGAGACCCAGTACTTC. Translated, it gives CASSITALQETQYF.

This clone was seen a handful of times. V and J are TRBV27 and TRBJ1-4; D possibly corresponds to TRBD1 (6 bases). Germline CDR1 MNHEY, CDR2 SMNVEV (reference sequence). The CDR3 is 14 amino acids. With 4 bases removed from V and 10 bases from J, the gap between germline ends came to 16 bases. As DNA, the CDR3 is TGTGCCAGCAGTTCTGCAGGGGCTGAGGGAAAACTGTTTTTT. Protein product: CASSSAGAEGKLFF.

The rearrangement links TRBV7-2 to TRBJ1-1; D is perhaps TRBD1 (5 bases). The CDR3 extends over 13 amino acids. Trimming took 5 bases from V and 4 from J, leaving 11 bases between them. CDR1 and CDR2 from the germline V gene are SGHTA and FQGNSA. The CDR3 DNA is TGTGCCAGCAGCGCCAGGGTGGGCACTGAAGCTTTCTTT. This gives the protein CASSARVGTEAFF. The variable domain in full, with the rest retrieved from reference TRBV7-2 and TRBJ1-1, is GAGVSQSPSNKVTEKGKDVELRCDPISGHTALYWYRQSLGQGLEFLIYFQGNSAPDKSGLPSDRFSAERTGGSVSTLTIQRTQQEDSAVYLCASSARVGTEAFFGQGTRLTVV.

This chain links TRBV5-1 with TRBJ2-5; 7 bases agree with TRBD1. The CDR3 loop spans 16 amino acids. The V gene's germline CDR1 is SGHRS and CDR2 YFSETQ. V gave up 4 bases and J gave up 5 bases; unmatched junction bases: 14. This CDR3 reads CASSVGTLTGIETQYF. The CDR3 nucleotides are TGCGCCAGCAGCGTCGGAACTTTGACAGGGATCGAGACCCAGTACTTC.

V and J are TRBV7-8 and TRBJ1-5; D may be TRBD1 (6 bases). CDR3 size: 15 residues. CDR1 is SGHVS, CDR2 FQNEAQ, per germline. V dropped 3 bases and J dropped 5 bases, with 14 bases sitting between them. The CDR3, as DNA: TGTGCCAGCAGCTTTGGTTGGGGGGGCCATCAGCCCCAGCATTTT. Encoded protein: CASSFGWGGHQPQHF.

By sample share, this clone is medium-sized (0.01 to 0.1%). This sequence joins TRBV7-9 and TRBJ1-1, with 8 nucleotides matching TRBD1. The CDR3 runs 17 residues. Germline CDR1 is SEHNR and CDR2 is FQNEAQ (reference sequence). V shed 4 bases, J shed 2 bases, and the junction held 12 bases outside the gene matches. CDR3 region: CASSSPPGQDFNTEAFF. The CDR3 coding sequence is TGTGCCAGCAGCTCCCCCCCGGGACAGGACTTTAACACTGAAGCTTTCTTT.

The V and J genes are TRBV11-2 and TRBJ1-1, with TRBD1 identical over 8 bases. Trimming at V came to 5 bases and at J to 0 bases, leaving 14 bases not matched to a gene. The CDR3 spans 18 residues. Germline CDR1 reads SGHAT; CDR2 reads FQNNGV. CDR3 residues: CASSPRPGTGGLNTEAFF. Written as DNA, the CDR3 is TGTGCCAGCAGCCCGAGGCCCGGGACAGGCGGACTGAACACTGAAGCTTTCTTT.

The CDR3 nucleotides are TGTGCCACCAGCAGAGATTCTTATGGCGGTCAGCCCCAGCATTTT. It encodes CATSRDSYGGQPQHF. The V gene is TRBV15, the J gene TRBJ1-5; D gene uncertain. CDR1 and CDR2 from the germline V gene are LNHNV and YYDKDF (reference sequence). The CDR3 spans 15 residues. The V end was cut by 0 bases, the J end by 6 bases, with 12 bases between.

The rearrangement links TRBV6-5 to TRBJ2-1; 7 bases align to TRBD1. CDR3 size: 13 residues. Germline assignment: CDR1 MNHEY and CDR2 SVGAGI. Unmatched junction bases numbered 5, after V lost 2 bases and J lost 10 bases. Written as DNA, the CDR3 is TGTGCCAGCAGTTACACTTTAGGGGGCGAGCAGTTCTTC. It is translated as CASSYTLGGEQFF.

The rearrangement links TRBV28 to TRBJ2-7; D is unclear. Germline assignment: CDR1 MDHEN and CDR2 SYDVKM. This CDR3 comprises 11 residues. Trimming cost V 7 bases and J 0 bases, with 4 bases left between them. The CDR3 protein is CASIDSYEQYF. The CDR3 DNA reads TGTGCCAGCATAGACTCCTACGAGCAGTACTTC.

In its sample, this clone was seen once. V and J are TRBV15 and TRBJ2-3; D ambiguous. The germline V gene encodes CDR1 LNHNV and CDR2 YYDKDF (reference sequence). V lost 1 base and J lost 4, with 9 bases in between. The CDR3 extends over 14 amino acids. This CDR3 reads CATSRAVVPDTQYF. DNA of the CDR3: TGTGCCACCAGCAGAGCGGTAGTTCCAGATACGCAGTATTTT.

The rearrangement joins TRBV5-6 to TRBJ1-1, with D maybe TRBD1 (6 bases). Germline V gene sequence: CDR1 SGHDT, CDR2 YYEEEE. Trimming left V 5 bases short and J 0 bases short, with 17 bases between. The length of the CDR3 is 16 residues. CDR3: CASSPNGQFMNTEAFF. For the CDR3, the DNA is TGTGCCAGCAGTCCAAATGGACAGTTCATGAACACTGAAGCTTTCTTT.

This clone appeared once. The chain is built from TRBV5-8 and TRBJ1-5, with TRBD1 matching over 8 bases. Trimming removed 4 bases from V and 7 bases from J; junction bases left unmatched: 7. Per germline, CDR1 SGHTS and CDR2 YDEGEE. The CDR3 totals 14 residues. Here the CDR3 reads CASSPDRGHQPQHF. Here the CDR3 DNA reads TGTGCCAGCAGCCCCGACAGGGGCCACCAGCCCCAGCATTTT. The full variable domain, with the rest looked up from reference TRBV5-8 and TRBJ1-5, is EAGVTQSPTHLIKTRGQQATLRCSPISGHTSVYWYQQALGLGLQFLLWYDEGEERNRGNFPPRFSGRQFPNYSSELNVNALELEDSALYLCASSPDRGHQPQHFGDGTRLSIL.

The J gene is TRBJ2-7, the V gene TRBV6-1; D not resolved. CDR3 size: 13 residues. Trimming stripped 6 bases from V and 6 bases from J, with 15 bases between. Germline loops: CDR1 MNHNS, CDR2 SASEGT. The CDR3 sequence is CASRLSVTGEQYF. CDR3 DNA sequence: TGTGCCAGCAGACTTAGTGTCACCGGCGAGCAGTACTTC.

This rearrangement joins TRBV4-3 to TRBJ1-1; D perhaps matches TRBD1 (6 bases). Trimming left V 0 bases short and J 0 bases short, with 20 bases between. The CDR3 is made up of 19 amino acids. The germline gives CDR1 LGHNA, CDR2 YSLEER. CDR3 nucleotides: TGCGCCAGCAGCCAAGATCTTGTGGGAGCGGGGGGCATGAACACTGAAGCTTTCTTT. Translating it yields CASSQDLVGAGGMNTEAFF.